These T cell receptor beta chains were read from a single sample in a study of blood T cell repertoires in COVID-19. Assay used: immunoSEQ multiplex PCR; TCRdb lists only in-frame clones, some missing. Of more than 75,000 clones in the sample, 88% were seen once. Specimen: peripheral blood. These receptors were collected from a woman in her 70s with acute or convalescent COVID-19. Both conserved end residues are part of each CDR3. D genes are given only for firm matches. The listing skips clone size in some rows; elsewhere it reads once, few, many or a size class.

clone size,J gene,V gene,D gene,CDR3 protein,CDR3 DNA
.,TRBJ2-3,TRBV28,TRBD2,CASSLPSGRANHYTDTQYF,TGTGCCAGCAGTTTACCTAGCGGGAGGGCCAACCATTACACAGATACGCAGTATTTT
.,TRBJ2-5,TRBV5-1,.,CASSYFGERETQYF,TGCGCCAGCAGCTACTTTGGGGAGCGAGAGACCCAGTACTTC
once,TRBJ1-2,TRBV13,TRBD1,CASSVDRGDYGYTF,TGTGCCAGCAGCGTAGACAGGGGAGACTATGGCTACACCTTC
once,TRBJ2-7,TRBV28,TRBD2,CASSLTTSGSSYEQYF,TGTGCCAGCTCCCTCACGACTAGCGGGAGCTCCTACGAGCAGTACTTC
.,TRBJ1-4,TRBV18,.,CASSRTSSYIAASATNEKLFF,TGTGCCAGCTCCCGGACTTCCTCCTACATTGCGGCGTCTGCAACTAATGAAAAACTGTTTTTT
.,TRBJ1-6,TRBV11-2,.,CASSLDRWEGSPLHF,TGTGCCAGCAGCTTAGATCGGTGGGAGGGATCACCCCTCCACTTT
once,TRBJ2-1,TRBV2,.,CASTGQGRNEQFF,TGTGCCAGCACCGGGCAAGGGAGAAATGAGCAGTTCTTC
.,TRBJ1-2,TRBV6-5,.,CASSYAQGFGYTF,TGTGCCAGCAGTTACGCCCAGGGATTCGGCTACACCTTC
.,TRBJ2-7,TRBV19,.,CASSALSTGYEQYF,TGTGCCAGTAGTGCTCTTTCTACGGGTTACGAGCAGTACTTC
.,TRBJ2-7,TRBV5-1,TRBD1,CASSPPGTDPYEQYF,TGCGCCAGCAGCCCCCCTGGGACAGACCCCTACGAGCAGTACTTC
.,TRBJ2-1,TRBV6-5,TRBD1,CASSSRGNEQFF,TGTGCCAGCAGTTCCAGGGGGAATGAGCAGTTCTTC
.,TRBJ2-2,TRBV9,.,CASSVGGPNAGELFF,TGTGCCAGCAGCGTAGGAGGGCCCAATGCCGGGGAGCTGTTTTTT
few,TRBJ1-5,TRBV7-3,.,CASSWEGPQPQHF,TGTGCCAGCAGCTGGGAGGGCCCTCAGCCCCAGCATTTT
.,TRBJ2-1,TRBV5-1,TRBD1,CASSSSTGGNEQFF,TGCGCCAGCAGCAGTTCGACAGGGGGCAATGAGCAGTTCTTC
.,TRBJ2-1,TRBV19,.,CASSPPGSYNEQFF,TGTGCCAGTAGTCCCCCAGGTTCCTACAATGAGCAGTTCTTC
.,TRBJ1-1,TRBV20-1,TRBD1,CSARDRAEAFF,TGCAGTGCTAGGGACAGGGCTGAAGCTTTCTTT
.,TRBJ2-1,TRBV18,.,CASSPRQGTGNEQFF,TGTGCCAGCTCACCACGGCAGGGGACGGGGAATGAGCAGTTCTTC
once,TRBJ1-6,TRBV2,TRBD1,CAGWTGSNYNSPLHF,TGTGCCGGATGGACAGGGAGTAACTATAATTCACCCCTCCACTTT
.,TRBJ2-3,TRBV2,TRBD2,CASRGPSGADTQYF,TGTGCCAGCAGGGGGCCCAGCGGGGCAGATACGCAGTATTTT
.,TRBJ1-2,TRBV12-3/TRBV12-4,.,CASMNRANYGYTF,TGTGCCAGCATGAACAGGGCTAACTATGGCTACACCTTC
.,TRBJ2-2,TRBV27,.,CASKAASGTGELFF,TGTGCCAGCAAAGCTGCCAGCGGCACCGGGGAGCTGTTTTTT
once,TRBJ2-3,TRBV2,.,CASSWGRSSTDTQYF,TGTGCCAGCTCCTGGGGCAGGTCTAGCACAGATACGCAGTATTTT
.,TRBJ1-1,TRBV7-9,.,CASSHQGMNTEAFF,TGTGCCAGCAGTCACCAGGGGATGAACACTGAAGCTTTCTTT
.,TRBJ2-3,TRBV19,.,CASSITAVSTDTQYF,TGTGCCAGTAGTATAACAGCGGTTAGCACAGATACGCAGTATTTT
.,TRBJ1-1,TRBV30,.,CACFMNTEAFF,TGTGCCTGTTTTATGAACACTGAAGCTTTCTTT
.,TRBJ1-1,TRBV29-1,.,CSVYQGRGEAFF,TGCAGCGTTTATCAGGGGAGGGGGGAAGCTTTCTTT
.,TRBJ1-6,TRBV27,.,CASSLSTRGISPLHF,TGTGCCAGCAGTTTATCGACCCGGGGGATTTCACCCCTCCACTTT
.,TRBJ2-7,TRBV6-1,.,CASSELPQTYEQYF,TGTGCCAGCAGTGAACTCCCCCAGACCTACGAGCAGTACTTC
.,TRBJ1-1,TRBV13,.,CASSLGRGNTEAFF,TGTGCCAGCAGCTTAGGTCGGGGGAACACTGAAGCTTTCTTT
.,TRBJ2-7,TRBV27,TRBD1,CASRSPGQGFDEQYF,TGTGCCAGCAGATCCCCGGGACAGGGGTTCGACGAGCAGTACTTC
once,TRBJ2-2,TRBV5-4,.,CASSSLTGQNTGELFF,TGTGCCAGCAGCTCCTTGACAGGACAGAACACCGGGGAGCTGTTTTTT
.,TRBJ1-1,TRBV5-1,TRBD1,CASSLAGTGAEAFF,TGCGCCAGCAGCTTGGCCGGGACAGGGGCTGAAGCTTTCTTT
.,TRBJ2-3,TRBV25-1,TRBD1,CASSSPRTGGPDTQYF,TGTGCCAGCAGTTCTCCAAGGACAGGGGGCCCAGATACGCAGTATTTT
.,TRBJ2-5,TRBV9,TRBD1,CASSMTGAEGETQYF,TGTGCCAGCAGCATGACAGGGGCGGAAGGGGAGACCCAGTACTTC
.,TRBJ1-1,TRBV18,.,CASSPGPDGGRNTEAFF,TGTGCCAGCTCACCTGGGCCAGATGGGGGCCGGAACACTGAAGCTTTCTTT
.,TRBJ1-2,TRBV2,.,CASSGRRGGAYYGYTF,TGTGCCAGCAGTGGACGACGGGGAGGCGCCTACTATGGCTACACCTTC
.,TRBJ1-1,TRBV9,TRBD1,CASSVSGQGDTEAFF,TGTGCCAGCAGCGTGAGTGGACAGGGCGACACTGAAGCTTTCTTT
.,TRBJ2-5,TRBV9,.,CASSVGSGETQYF,TGTGCCAGCAGCGTTGGAAGCGGGGAGACCCAGTACTTC
.,TRBJ2-5,TRBV5-1,TRBD2,CASSMGTAGEETQYF,TGCGCCAGCAGCATGGGGACGGCGGGGGAAGAGACCCAGTACTTC
.,TRBJ1-6,TRBV9,.,CASSVGGGTNSPLHF,TGTGCCAGCAGCGTAGGAGGAGGGACCAATTCACCCCTCCACTTT
.,TRBJ2-3,TRBV6-4,.,CASSESTGIGTDTQYF,TGTGCCAGCAGTGAGTCTACCGGGATCGGCACAGATACGCAGTATTTT
.,TRBJ2-1,TRBV6-2/TRBV6-3,TRBD2,CASSTGTRLSYNEQFF,TGTGCCAGCAGTACCGGGACTAGACTCTCCTACAATGAGCAGTTCTTC
.,TRBJ1-5,TRBV4-1,.,CASSRDITASNQPQHF,TGCGCCAGCAGCCGAGATATTACAGCAAGCAATCAGCCCCAGCATTTT
.,TRBJ2-7,TRBV7-2,.,CASSFGDRGGSYEQYF,TGTGCCAGCAGCTTCGGAGACAGAGGGGGCTCCTACGAGCAGTACTTC
.,TRBJ2-7,TRBV7-6,TRBD1,CASSLGGTGTHYEQYF,TGTGCCAGCAGCTTGGGCGGGACAGGAACACACTACGAGCAGTACTTC
.,TRBJ1-1,TRBV18,TRBD1,CASSPLQGVNTEAFF,TGTGCCAGCTCACCTCTACAGGGGGTTAACACTGAAGCTTTCTTT
few,TRBJ1-1,TRBV3-1/TRBV3-2,TRBD1,CASSNTGGFTEAFF,TGTGCCAGCAGCAATACAGGGGGCTTCACTGAAGCTTTCTTT
.,TRBJ2-6,TRBV2,TRBD1,CASSPGQLRSGANVLTF,TGTGCCAGCTCCCCGGGACAGTTAAGGTCTGGGGCCAACGTCCTGACTTTC
.,TRBJ1-2,TRBV24-1,TRBD1,CATSDGGQGAYGYTF,TGTGCCACCAGTGATGGAGGACAGGGGGCGTATGGCTACACCTTC
.,TRBJ1-1,TRBV7-9,.,CASSLPGFLTEAFF,TGTGCCAGCAGCTTACCAGGGTTTTTGACTGAAGCTTTCTTT
.,TRBJ1-6,TRBV9,.,CASSVAGSASPLHF,TGTGCCAGCAGCGTAGCGGGGTCTGCTTCACCCCTCCACTTT
.,TRBJ1-5,TRBV5-8,TRBD1,CASSLFAGGQPQHF,TGTGCCAGCAGCTTGTTCGCAGGGGGACAGCCCCAGCATTTT
.,TRBJ1-2,TRBV7-2,.,CASSRAGANYGYTF,TGTGCCAGCAGCCGCGCAGGGGCTAACTATGGCTACACCTTC
.,TRBJ1-1,TRBV30,.,CAWSYGGDTEAFF,TGTGCCTGGAGTTATGGGGGCGACACTGAAGCTTTCTTT
.,TRBJ2-7,TRBV7-9,.,CASSLTGNSYEQYF,TGTGCCAGCAGCCTAACAGGGAACTCCTACGAGCAGTACTTC
.,TRBJ1-6,TRBV5-1,.,CASSDKGAGLGSPLHF,TGCGCCAGCAGCGATAAAGGAGCAGGGTTGGGTTCACCCCTCCACTTT
.,TRBJ1-2,TRBV30,.,CAWSEGDGYTF,TGTGCCTGGAGTGAAGGGGATGGCTACACCTTC
.,TRBJ2-1,TRBV7-8,TRBD2,CASSPSGGTTYNEQFF,TGTGCCAGCAGCCCTTCGGGAGGGACAACCTACAATGAGCAGTTCTTC
.,TRBJ2-7,TRBV6-1,TRBD2,CASSEGLAGSYEQYF,TGTGCCAGCAGTGAGGGACTAGCGGGTTCCTACGAGCAGTACTTC